These 3 T cell receptor beta chains were all obtained from the same sample, sequenced in a study of blood T cell repertoires in COVID-19. Some clones are missing from TCRdb's copy, which holds only in-frame ones; the method was immunoSEQ multiplex PCR. The sample carries about 98,000 clones, about 87% recorded once. Sample: peripheral blood. Receptors were obtained from a man aged 45 to 65 with active or convalescent COVID-19.

This sequence joins TRBV2 and TRBJ2-4, with 9 bases lining up with TRBD1. After removal of 5 bases from V and 4 bases from J, the junction contained 3 bases not matched to a gene. Germline V gives CDR1 SNHLY, CDR2 FYNNEI. The CDR3 loop spans 14 amino acids. The CDR3 loop reads CASSSGTGKNIQYF. The CDR3 DNA reads as TGTGCCAGCAGTTCCGGGACAGGGAAAAACATTCAGTACTTC.

The CDR3 loop is CATESGVYGYTF. CDR3 coding DNA: TGTGCCACGGAATCGGGGGTCTATGGCTACACCTTC. The chain recombines TRBV19 with TRBJ1-2; maybe TRBD1 (5 bases). CDR3 length: 12 residues. In germline, CDR1 is LNHDA, CDR2 SQIVND (reference sequence). Trimming removed 10 bases from V and 4 bases from J, with 13 bases in between.

The chain carries TRBV19 and TRBJ1-1; D might be TRBD1 (6 bases). The ends were cut back, 6 bases at V and 0 bases at J, with 14 bases in the middle. CDR1 and CDR2 from the germline V gene are LNHDA and SQIVND (reference sequence). The CDR3 has 15 amino acids. CDR3 DNA sequence: TGTGCCAGTAGGTCAAAGGGACAAATGAACACTGAAGCTTTCTTT. Translation gives CASRSKGQMNTEAFF.